These T cell receptor beta chains were read from a single sample in a study of blood T cell repertoires in COVID-19. Assay used: immunoSEQ multiplex PCR; TCRdb lists only in-frame clones, some missing. Here the sample spans fewer than 200,000 clones, 87% being singletons. The sample consisted of peripheral blood. The receptors were gathered from a woman aged 55-69 years who had recovered from COVID-19. The CDR3 runs from the conserved cysteine through the conserved F or W. The D gene is left open where the match is weak. Clone size, where shown, is once, few, many, or a class for clones that have expanded.

d_gene: .; j_gene: TRBJ1-2; v_gene: TRBV28; abundance: .; CDR3aa: CASSGAGAYGYTF; CDR3nt: TGTGCCAGCAGTGGGGCAGGGGCCTATGGCTACACCTTC
d_gene: .; j_gene: TRBJ2-5; v_gene: TRBV23-1; abundance: .; CDR3aa: CASRGDTGLDF; CDR3nt: TGCGCCAGCAGGGGGGACACCGGCCTGGACTTC
d_gene: TRBD2; j_gene: TRBJ2-5; v_gene: TRBV2; abundance: .; CDR3aa: CATSGAYQETQYF; CDR3nt: TGTGCCACTAGCGGGGCGTACCAAGAGACCCAGTACTTC
d_gene: .; j_gene: TRBJ1-2; v_gene: TRBV6-2/TRBV6-3; abundance: .; CDR3aa: CASSYEGKGRGYTF; CDR3nt: TGTGCCAGCAGTTACGAGGGAAAAGGAAGAGGCTACACCTTC
d_gene: .; j_gene: TRBJ2-7; v_gene: TRBV28; abundance: once; CDR3aa: CASSLSPGTPSSYEQYF; CDR3nt: TGTGCCAGCAGTTTAAGCCCCGGGACTCCGAGCTCCTACGAGCAGTACTTC
d_gene: .; j_gene: TRBJ1-2; v_gene: TRBV9; abundance: few; CDR3aa: CASSVDREPYTF; CDR3nt: TGTGCCAGCAGCGTAGACAGGGAACCTTACACCTTC
d_gene: .; j_gene: TRBJ1-6; v_gene: TRBV5-6; abundance: .; CDR3aa: CASSLAGGNSPLHF; CDR3nt: TGTGCCAGCAGCTTGGCGGGGGGAAATTCACCCCTCCACTTT
d_gene: .; j_gene: TRBJ1-3; v_gene: TRBV7-8; abundance: .; CDR3aa: CASSGTGLFSGNTIYF; CDR3nt: TGTGCCAGCAGCGGAACAGGGCTCTTCTCTGGAAACACCATATATTTT
d_gene: .; j_gene: TRBJ2-1; v_gene: TRBV11-2; abundance: .; CDR3aa: CASSLVRSGEQFF; CDR3nt: TGTGCCAGCAGCTTAGTCCGGTCCGGTGAGCAGTTCTTC
d_gene: .; j_gene: TRBJ2-2; v_gene: TRBV9; abundance: .; CDR3aa: CASSVAPYHRASNTGELFF; CDR3nt: TGTGCCAGCAGCGTAGCCCCGTACCACAGGGCCTCGAACACCGGGGAGCTGTTTTTT
d_gene: TRBD1; j_gene: TRBJ2-5; v_gene: TRBV7-9; abundance: .; CDR3aa: CASSSPTGGEETQYF; CDR3nt: TGTGCCAGCAGCTCCCCGACAGGGGGCGAAGAGACCCAGTACTTC
d_gene: .; j_gene: TRBJ2-4; v_gene: TRBV7-8; abundance: .; CDR3aa: CASSLPVSKNIQYF; CDR3nt: TGTGCCAGCAGCCTGCCGGTTTCCAAAAACATTCAGTACTTC
d_gene: TRBD1; j_gene: TRBJ1-5; v_gene: TRBV6-5; abundance: .; CDR3aa: CASSSQGKPQHF; CDR3nt: TGTGCCAGCAGCTCACAGGGGAAGCCCCAGCATTTT
d_gene: TRBD1; j_gene: TRBJ1-4; v_gene: TRBV9; abundance: .; CDR3aa: CASSAGTGKSEKLFF; CDR3nt: TGTGCCAGCAGCGCCGGGACAGGGAAAAGTGAAAAACTGTTTTTT
d_gene: TRBD2; j_gene: TRBJ2-3; v_gene: TRBV7-9; abundance: .; CDR3aa: CASSLGGGAATSTDTQYF; CDR3nt: TGTGCCAGCAGCTTAGGGGGAGGGGCGGCCACTAGCACAGATACGCAGTATTTT
d_gene: TRBD1; j_gene: TRBJ2-7; v_gene: TRBV5-1; abundance: .; CDR3aa: CASSGGTGRVEQYF; CDR3nt: TGCGCCAGCAGCGGCGGGACAGGTAGAGTCGAGCAGTACTTC
d_gene: .; j_gene: TRBJ2-3; v_gene: TRBV28; abundance: .; CDR3aa: CASSLEWDTQYF; CDR3nt: TGTGCCAGCAGTTTAGAGTGGGATACGCAGTATTTT
d_gene: TRBD1; j_gene: TRBJ1-1; v_gene: TRBV7-8; abundance: .; CDR3aa: CASSPMGTGFMNTEAFF; CDR3nt: TGTGCCAGCAGCCCGATGGGGACAGGGTTTATGAACACTGAAGCTTTCTTT
d_gene: .; j_gene: TRBJ1-6; v_gene: TRBV6-2/TRBV6-3; abundance: .; CDR3aa: CASSQQQGTPLHF; CDR3nt: TGTGCCAGCAGCCAACAACAGGGTACACCCCTCCACTTT
d_gene: TRBD1; j_gene: TRBJ1-5; v_gene: TRBV10-3; abundance: once; CDR3aa: CAIGTGGDQPQHF; CDR3nt: TGTGCCATCGGGACAGGGGGCGATCAGCCCCAGCATTTT
d_gene: .; j_gene: TRBJ1-1; v_gene: TRBV7-9; abundance: .; CDR3aa: CASRPGRDEAFF; CDR3nt: TGTGCCAGCAGGCCGGGGAGGGACGAAGCTTTCTTT
d_gene: .; j_gene: TRBJ1-1; v_gene: TRBV2; abundance: once; CDR3aa: CASVNRGSSAFF; CDR3nt: TGTGCCAGCGTGAACCGAGGTTCGTCCGCTTTCTTT
d_gene: .; j_gene: TRBJ2-7; v_gene: TRBV21-1; abundance: .; CDR3aa: CASNRLVIQGYEQYF; CDR3nt: TGTGCCAGCAATCGTCTAGTGATACAGGGCTACGAGCAGTACTTC
d_gene: .; j_gene: TRBJ2-5; v_gene: TRBV10-1; abundance: .; CDR3aa: CASSVAEETQYF; CDR3nt: TGCGCCAGCAGTGTAGCTGAAGAGACCCAGTACTTC
d_gene: TRBD1; j_gene: TRBJ2-3; v_gene: TRBV7-3; abundance: .; CDR3aa: CASSPYRQGGTDTQYF; CDR3nt: TGTGCCAGCAGCCCCTACAGACAGGGTGGCACAGATACGCAGTATTTT
d_gene: TRBD1; j_gene: TRBJ2-4; v_gene: TRBV7-9; abundance: .; CDR3aa: CASSGDRVQNIQYF; CDR3nt: TGTGCCAGCAGCGGGGACAGGGTACAAAACATTCAGTACTTC
d_gene: .; j_gene: TRBJ2-7; v_gene: TRBV5-6; abundance: .; CDR3aa: CASSAAGYEQYF; CDR3nt: TGTGCCAGCAGCGCAGCAGGCTACGAGCAGTACTTC
d_gene: .; j_gene: TRBJ1-2; v_gene: TRBV12-3/TRBV12-4; abundance: .; CDR3aa: CASSFGVNYGYTF; CDR3nt: TGTGCCAGCAGTTTCGGGGTTAACTATGGCTACACCTTC
d_gene: TRBD2; j_gene: TRBJ2-1; v_gene: TRBV5-1; abundance: .; CDR3aa: CASSLGTSGGGNEQFF; CDR3nt: TGCGCCAGCAGCTTGGGTACTAGCGGGGGAGGGAATGAGCAGTTCTTC
d_gene: TRBD2; j_gene: TRBJ2-5; v_gene: TRBV24-1; abundance: .; CDR3aa: CATSDQSGGALETQYF; CDR3nt: TGTGCCACCAGTGATCAGAGCGGGGGGGCCCTAGAGACCCAGTACTTC
d_gene: TRBD1; j_gene: TRBJ2-7; v_gene: TRBV6-5; abundance: once; CDR3aa: CASSFQGAEDEQYF; CDR3nt: TGTGCCAGCAGTTTCCAGGGGGCAGAGGACGAGCAGTACTTC
d_gene: TRBD1; j_gene: TRBJ1-4; v_gene: TRBV30; abundance: .; CDR3aa: CAWSVRTGLSEKLFF; CDR3nt: TGTGCCTGGAGTGTAAGGACAGGGCTGAGTGAAAAACTGTTTTTT
d_gene: TRBD1; j_gene: TRBJ1-1; v_gene: TRBV11-2; abundance: .; CDR3aa: CASSLRTGGGVPEAFF; CDR3nt: TGTGCCAGCAGCCTGCGGACAGGGGGCGGGGTTCCGGAAGCTTTCTTT
d_gene: TRBD2; j_gene: TRBJ2-2; v_gene: TRBV10-3; abundance: few; CDR3aa: CAISGGNSPGELFF; CDR3nt: TGTGCCATCAGCGGGGGGAATTCTCCGGGGGAGCTGTTTTTT
d_gene: .; j_gene: TRBJ2-1; v_gene: TRBV12-5; abundance: .; CDR3aa: CASGLDLAQFF; CDR3nt: TGTGCTAGTGGTTTGGACCTGGCGCAGTTCTTC
d_gene: .; j_gene: TRBJ1-6; v_gene: TRBV7-2; abundance: .; CDR3aa: CASSRTVYNSPLHF; CDR3nt: TGTGCCAGCAGCCGGACAGTTTATAATTCACCCCTCCACTTT
d_gene: TRBD1; j_gene: TRBJ1-3; v_gene: TRBV19; abundance: .; CDR3aa: CASKRGQTGNTIYF; CDR3nt: TGTGCCTCTAAAAGGGGGCAAACTGGAAACACCATATATTTT
d_gene: TRBD1; j_gene: TRBJ2-2; v_gene: TRBV19; abundance: .; CDR3aa: CASSITGVDRNTGELFF; CDR3nt: TGTGCCAGTAGTATCACAGGGGTGGACAGGAACACCGGGGAGCTGTTTTTT